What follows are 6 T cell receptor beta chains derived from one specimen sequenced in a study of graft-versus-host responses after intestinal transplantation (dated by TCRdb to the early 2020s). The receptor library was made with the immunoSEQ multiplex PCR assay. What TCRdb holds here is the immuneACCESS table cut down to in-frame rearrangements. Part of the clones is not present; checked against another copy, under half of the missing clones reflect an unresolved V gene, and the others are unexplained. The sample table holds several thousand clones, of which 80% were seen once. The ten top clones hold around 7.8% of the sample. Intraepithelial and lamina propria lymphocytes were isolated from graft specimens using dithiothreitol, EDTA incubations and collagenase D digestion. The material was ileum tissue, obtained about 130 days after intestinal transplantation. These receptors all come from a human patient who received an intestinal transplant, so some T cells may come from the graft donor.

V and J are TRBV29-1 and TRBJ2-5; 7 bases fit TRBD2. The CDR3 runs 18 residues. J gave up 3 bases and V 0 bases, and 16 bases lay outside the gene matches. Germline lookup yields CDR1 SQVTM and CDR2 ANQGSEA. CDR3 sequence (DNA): TGCAGCGTTGAAGATCTGGGTCGGGGGGAGTCCCCCGAAGAGACCCAGTACTTC. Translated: CSVEDLGRGESPEETQYF.

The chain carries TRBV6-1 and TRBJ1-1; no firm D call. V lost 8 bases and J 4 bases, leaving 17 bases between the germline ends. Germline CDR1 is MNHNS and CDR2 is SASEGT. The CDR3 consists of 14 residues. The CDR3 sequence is CASGWRASTTEAFF. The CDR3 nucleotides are TGTGCCAGCGGATGGCGGGCATCGACCACTGAAGCTTTCTTT.

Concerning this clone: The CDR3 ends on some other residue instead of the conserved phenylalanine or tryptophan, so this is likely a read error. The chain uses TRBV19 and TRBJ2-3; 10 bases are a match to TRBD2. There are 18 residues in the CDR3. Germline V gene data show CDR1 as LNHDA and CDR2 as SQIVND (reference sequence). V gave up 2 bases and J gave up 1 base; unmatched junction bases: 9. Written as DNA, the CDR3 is TGTGCCAGTAGTATAAGTCGAGGACTAGCGGACGGCACAGATACGCAGTATTCT. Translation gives CASSISRGLADGTDTQYS.

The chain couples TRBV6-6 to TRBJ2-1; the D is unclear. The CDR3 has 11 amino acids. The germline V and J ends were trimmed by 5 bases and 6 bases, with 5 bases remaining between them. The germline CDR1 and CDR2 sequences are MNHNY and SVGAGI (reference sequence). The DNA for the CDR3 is TGTGCCAGCAGTGTCCTCAATGAGCAGTTCTTC. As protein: CASSVLNEQFF.

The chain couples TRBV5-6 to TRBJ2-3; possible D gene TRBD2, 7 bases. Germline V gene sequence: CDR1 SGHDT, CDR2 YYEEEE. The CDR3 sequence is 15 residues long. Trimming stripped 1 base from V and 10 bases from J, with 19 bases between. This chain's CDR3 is CASSLPGPRGPPQYF. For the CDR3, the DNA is TGTGCCAGCAGCTTGCCGGGTCCGCGGGGGCCCCCGCAGTATTTT. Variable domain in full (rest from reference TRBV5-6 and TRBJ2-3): DAGVTQSPTHLIKTRGQQVTLRCSPKSGHDTVSWYQQALGQGPQFIFQYYEEEERQRGNFPDRFSGHQFPNYSSELNVNALLLGDSALYLCASSLPGPRGPPQYFGPGTRLTVL.

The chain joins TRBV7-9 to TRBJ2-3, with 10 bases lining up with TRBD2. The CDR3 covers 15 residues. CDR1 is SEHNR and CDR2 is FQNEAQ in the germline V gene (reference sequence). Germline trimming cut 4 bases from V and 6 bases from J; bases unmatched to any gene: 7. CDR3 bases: TGTGCCAGCAGCTCACTAGCGGGGTGGAGGGATACGCAGTATTTT. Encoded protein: CASSSLAGWRDTQYF.